This TCR beta chain was identified during a study of blood T cell repertoires in COVID-19. Turning to the study itself: Acute and convalescent COVID-19 samples came from the United States, Italy and Spain. From T cells, B-cell-depleted T cells, or PBMCs came the material, which was cDNA or gDNA.

The CDR3 is 11 residues long. V was cut by 6 bases and J by 4 bases, with 6 bases left in between. CDR1 and CDR2 (germline): MNHEY, SVGAGI. Authors' methods: Reference gene primer amplification gave estimated nucleated cell counts. Sequencing used immunoSEQ multiplex PCR; TCRdb keeps in-frame clones, though not all of them. That table furnishes V, J and clone size, whereas the DNA furnished D and trimming. The table includes about 250,000 clones, 88% detected once. The sequence came from an older man with acute or convalescent COVID-19. The sample comprised peripheral blood. The V call is TRBV6-5, the J call TRBJ1-1; D unresolved. The CDR3 coding sequence is TGTGCCAGCAGCTCCCCCACTGAAGCTTTCTTT. It codes for CASSSPTEAFF.